The clone carrying this T cell receptor beta chain was observed a single time. The entry originates in a study of T cell responses to AZD1222 COVID-19 vaccine. The assay was immunoSEQ multiplex PCR, and TCRdb's table has in-frame clones only and misses some. The sample carries roughly 100,000 clones, approximately 89% recorded once. V lost 2 bases and J 0 bases, leaving 10 bases between the germline ends. In germline, CDR1 is MNHNS, CDR2 SASEGT. The CDR3 is 15 residues long. This receptor was identified in an adult in good health. The chain uses TRBV6-1 and TRBJ1-1; D is undetermined. Source: peripheral blood, taken on day 0 of AZD1222 vaccination. CDR3 sequence reads: CASSEMTLLNTEAFF. The CDR3 DNA is TGTGCCAGCAGTGAAATGACTCTTTTGAACACTGAAGCTTTCTTT.